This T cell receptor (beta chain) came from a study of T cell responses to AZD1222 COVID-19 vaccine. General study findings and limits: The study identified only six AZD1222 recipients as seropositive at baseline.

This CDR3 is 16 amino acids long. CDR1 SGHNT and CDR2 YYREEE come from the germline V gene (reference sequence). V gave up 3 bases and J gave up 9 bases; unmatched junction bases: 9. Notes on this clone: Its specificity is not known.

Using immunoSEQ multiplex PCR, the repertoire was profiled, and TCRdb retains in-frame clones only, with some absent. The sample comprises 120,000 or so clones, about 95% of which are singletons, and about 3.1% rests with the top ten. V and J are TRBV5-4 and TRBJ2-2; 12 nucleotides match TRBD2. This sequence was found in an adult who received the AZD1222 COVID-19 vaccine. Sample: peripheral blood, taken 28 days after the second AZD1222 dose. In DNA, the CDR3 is TGTGCCAGCAGCTCCTTGACTAGCGGGGGTCCTCGGGAGCTGTTTTTT. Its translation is CASSSLTSGGPRELFF. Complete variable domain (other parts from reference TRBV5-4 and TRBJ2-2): ETGVTQSPTHLIKTRGQQVTLRCSSQSGHNTVSWYQQALGQGPQFIFQYYREEENGRGNFPPRFSGLQFPNYSSELNVNALELDDSALYLCASSSLTSGGPRELFFGEGSRLTVL.